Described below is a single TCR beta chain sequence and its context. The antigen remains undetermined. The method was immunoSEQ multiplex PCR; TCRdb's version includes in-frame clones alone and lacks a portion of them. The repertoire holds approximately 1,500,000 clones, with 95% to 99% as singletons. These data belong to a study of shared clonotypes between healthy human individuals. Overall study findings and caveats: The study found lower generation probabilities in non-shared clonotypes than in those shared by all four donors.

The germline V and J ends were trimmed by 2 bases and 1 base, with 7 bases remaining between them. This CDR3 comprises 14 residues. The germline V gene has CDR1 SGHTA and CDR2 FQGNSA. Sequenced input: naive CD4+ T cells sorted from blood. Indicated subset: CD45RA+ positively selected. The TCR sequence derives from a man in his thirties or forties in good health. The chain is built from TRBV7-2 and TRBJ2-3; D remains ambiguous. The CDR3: CASSLRRRTDTQYF. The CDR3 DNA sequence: TGTGCCAGCAGCTTACGGCGGCGCACAGATACGCAGTATTTT.